Listed below are T cell receptor beta chains from one sample, sequenced in a study of blood T cell repertoires in COVID-19. Assay used: immunoSEQ multiplex PCR; TCRdb lists only in-frame clones, some missing. The sample shows 40,000 to 50,000 clones, roughly 84% of them seen only once. The sequenced material came from peripheral blood. The receptors here all came from a human donor in a cohort sampled during active COVID-19. The CDR3 runs from the conserved cysteine through the conserved F or W. D genes are given only for firm matches.

TRBV19	TRBJ1-1	TRBD1	TGTGCCAGTAATCAGGCTAAGACAGGGGTCACTGAAGCTTTCTTT	CASNQAKTGVTEAFF
TRBV11-1	TRBJ2-2	.	TGTGCCAGCAGCTTAGTACAGACGAACACCGGGGAGCTGTTTTTT	CASSLVQTNTGELFF
TRBV4-1	TRBJ2-7	TRBD2	TGCGCCAGCAGCCAGGGACTAGCCGACGACTACGAGCAGTACTTC	CASSQGLADDYEQYF
TRBV28	TRBJ2-1	TRBD1	TGTGCCAGCAGTCGGACAGGGTCCTACAATGAGCAGTTCTTC	CASSRTGSYNEQFF
TRBV11-2	TRBJ2-5	TRBD1	TGTGCCAGCAGCTCCCGGGACAGGGGGCAGGTTGGAGAGACCCAGTACTTC	CASSSRDRGQVGETQYF
TRBV5-1	TRBJ2-1	TRBD2	TGCGCCAGCAGCTTGGCTAGCGGGAGGGCCTATGAGCAGTTCTTC	CASSLASGRAYEQFF
TRBV27	TRBJ2-3	.	TGTGCCAGCAGAGGGCAGCCCGGGAGAACGCAGTATTTT	CASRGQPGRTQYF
TRBV6-2/TRBV6-3	TRBJ1-1	.	TGTGCCAGCAGTTACAGCGTCAGCACTGAAGCTTTCTTT	CASSYSVSTEAFF
TRBV6-2/TRBV6-3	TRBJ2-7	.	TGTGCCAGCAGCACCCGGACTGGTTCCTACGAGCAGTACTTC	CASSTRTGSYEQYF
TRBV30	TRBJ1-2	.	TGTGCCTGGAGTGTACACACGCGGGCAACTAACTATGGCTACACCTTC	CAWSVHTRATNYGYTF
TRBV30	TRBJ2-3	TRBD2	TGTGCCTGGAGTGAAAAGGGACTAGCGACAGATACGCAGTATTTT	CAWSEKGLATDTQYF